This T cell receptor beta chain was profiled in a study of blood T cell repertoires in COVID-19. This clone has more than one count but fewer than ten. Germline CDR1 is SGHTS and CDR2 is YDEGEE. The CDR3 consists of 16 residues. The V and J ends lost 0 bases and 4 bases respectively, with 14 bases between them. Profiled with immunoSEQ multiplex PCR; TCRdb holds only in-frame clones, not every one. The sample holds hundreds of thousands of clones; about 90% are singletons and the top ten take approximately 4%. The clonotype originates from a woman aged 18-30 years with acute COVID-19. The chain joins TRBV5-8 to TRBJ2-1; D possibly corresponds to TRBD1 (7 bases). Sequenced material: PBMCs or T cells enriched from blood (not recorded which). CDR3 amino acids: CASSLGSTGTYNEQFF. CDR3 nucleotide sequence: TGTGCCAGCAGCTTGGGATCGACAGGGACTTACAATGAGCAGTTCTTC.